One sample yielded the 18 T cell receptor beta chains listed below, sequenced in a study of T cells in Graves' hyperthyroidism and ophthalmopathy. Researchers amplified the TCR beta CDR3 regions from RNA transcripts. The study used the HTBI primer set for a first-round RT-PCR of the TCR CDR3. One entry per CDR3 protein results from TCRdb running MiXCR on the multiplex PCR reads. The sample lists 350,000 or so distinct CDR3 sequences, 15% to 20% occurring once. Sequencing was carried out using blood. The source is a woman in her 40s with Graves' ophthalmopathy.

This clonotype came up a few times. Germline and junction disagree at one end, which may indicate a read error. The V gene is TRBV2, the J gene TRBJ1-2, with 7 bases matching TRBD1. The CDR3 spans 13 residues. Germline-derived CDR1 and CDR2 are SNHLY and FYNNEI. This CDR3 reads CANSGDRREGYTF. The CDR3 DNA reads as TGTGCCAACAGTGGGGACAGAAGGGAAGGCTACACCTTC.

The table lists this clonotype with a few counts. In DNA, the CDR3 is TGTGCCACCAGTGATTTTTGGGGATACACTGAAGCTTTCTTT. This translates into CATSDFWGYTEAFF. The gene calls are TRBV24-1 and TRBJ1-1; unclear D gene. Trimming cost V 1 base and J 3 bases, with 8 bases left between them. The CDR3 runs 14 residues. Per the germline V gene, CDR1 is KGHDR and CDR2 is SFDVKD.

This clonotype was recorded many times. The chain is built from TRBV7-8 and TRBJ1-1; 7 bases line up with TRBD1. J lost 1 base, V lost 1 base, and 6 bases had no gene match. Germline assignment: CDR1 SGHVS and CDR2 FQNEAQ. The CDR3 is made up of 16 amino acids. This chain's CDR3 is CASSLVQGGPNTEAFF. CDR3 coding DNA: TGTGCCAGCAGCTTAGTTCAGGGGGGCCCGAACACTGAAGCTTTCTTT.

This clonotype was picked up many times. The genes are TRBV27 and TRBJ1-5, with D uncertain. Trimming shortened V by 6 bases and J by 3 bases, and 9 bases separated the two germline ends. Looked up from germline, CDR1 is MNHEY and CDR2 is SMNVEV (reference sequence). CDR3 size: 13 residues. The CDR3 loop reads CASRLGINQPQHF. CDR3 DNA sequence: TGTGCCAGCAGGTTAGGGATCAATCAGCCCCAGCATTTT.

This clonotype was counted at least ten times. The chain couples TRBV29-1 to TRBJ1-1, with a tentative D call TRBD1 (5 bases). CDR3 length: 10 residues. Deletions cut 7 bases from V and 11 bases from J, with 14 bases between. Germline CDR1 is SQVTM and CDR2 is ANQGSEA. The CDR3 region has the DNA TGCAGCGGTATGGGGACCAAGGCTTTCTTT. Translation gives CSGMGTKAFF. The full variable domain, completed using reference TRBV29-1 and TRBJ1-1, is SAVISQKPSRDICQRGTSLTIQCQVDSQVTMMFWYRQQPGQSLTLIATANQGSEATYESGFVIDKFPISRPNLTFSTLTVSNMSPEDSSIYLCSGMGTKAFFGQGTRLTVV.

The chain uses TRBV4-1 and TRBJ2-7; D is undetermined. Trimming took 4 bases from V and 5 from J, leaving 12 bases between them. The CDR3 extends over 13 amino acids. Germline CDR1 and CDR2: MGHRA and YSYEKL. As DNA, the CDR3 is TGCGCCAGCAGCCCGAAGACGGGTAACGAGCAGTACTTC. Translating it yields CASSPKTGNEQYF.

This clonotype was seen ten or more times. DNA for the CDR3: TGTGCCATCAGTGGCGGCGCGACGCGGTCCGAAATGGCAGCTTTCTTT. Translation: CAISGGATRSEMAAFF. This chain connects TRBV10-3 to TRBJ1-1; the D is unclear. CDR3 length: 16 residues. Germline CDR1 is ENHRY and CDR2 is SYGVKD. Trimming shortened V by 4 bases and J by 10 bases, and 25 bases separated the two germline ends.

CDR3 loop: CATSDTSLGAGVVNEQFF. CDR3 sequence (DNA): TGTGCCACCAGTGATACCTCTTTGGGAGCGGGAGTGGTCAATGAGCAGTTCTTC. The chain uses TRBV24-1 and TRBJ2-1; 8 bases are shared with TRBD2. The CDR3 covers 18 residues. V was pared by 3 bases and J by 6 bases, with 15 bases of the junction left unmatched. CDR1 and CDR2 (germline): KGHDR, SFDVKD.

At least ten counts were recorded for this clonotype. The chain employs TRBV5-1 and TRBJ2-7; no reliable D call. Germline V gene data show CDR1 as SGHRS and CDR2 as YFSETQ. The CDR3 runs 14 residues. V lost 0 bases to trimming and J lost 3 bases, with 10 bases between them. The CDR3 DNA reads TGCGCCAGCAGCTTGGTGGGTAATCTCTACGAGCAGTACTTC. Translated: CASSLVGNLYEQYF.

The chain recombines TRBV7-9 with TRBJ2-7; D is uncertain. The CDR3 extends over 15 amino acids. V gave up 5 bases and J gave up 1 base, with 15 bases separating them. Germline lookup yields CDR1 SEHNR and CDR2 FQNEAQ (reference sequence). CDR3 sequence: CASSPGRAASYEQYF. In DNA form, the CDR3 reads TGTGCCAGCAGCCCCGGCCGGGCAGCTTCCTACGAGCAGTACTTC.

This clonotype was seen repeatedly, ten times or more. The chain combines TRBV9 with TRBJ2-7, with TRBD1 identical over 9 bases. CDR1 is SGDLS and CDR2 is YYNGEE in the germline V gene. V was pared by 4 bases and J by 3 bases, with 8 bases of the junction left unmatched. The CDR3 spans 15 residues. Here the CDR3 DNA reads TGTGCCAGCAGCCCATCCGGGACAGGGTTCTACGAGCAGTACTTC. Protein: CASSPSGTGFYEQYF. Full variable domain (outside the CDR3, taken from reference TRBV9 and TRBJ2-7): DSGVTQTPKHLITATGQRVTLRCSPRSGDLSVYWYQQSLDQGLQFLIQYYNGEERAKGNILERFSAQQFPDLHSELNLSSLELGDSALYFCASSPSGTGFYEQYFGPGTRLTVT.

This chain uses TRBV12-3 or TRBV12-4 with TRBJ2-7, with 8 bases that match TRBD1. The CDR3 runs to 15 residues. V dropped 7 bases and J dropped 0; count of bases not matched to a gene: 8. Written as DNA, the CDR3 is TGTGCCAGCACTCCTACAGGGGGGAGCTCCTACGAGCAGTACTTC. Encoded protein: CASTPTGGSSYEQYF.

The sample holds many counts of this clonotype. V is TRBV28 and J is TRBJ2-7; 10 bases line up with TRBD1. The CDR3 is 14 residues long. Germline V gives CDR1 MDHEN, CDR2 SYDVKM. Losses at the gene ends were 6 bases for V and 4 bases for J; bases not matched to a gene: 6. CDR3 nucleotide sequence: TGTGCCAGCAGACAGACAGGGGGCAGGTACGAGCAGTACTTC. Translated, it gives CASRQTGGRYEQYF.

This clonotype appeared many times. This chain connects TRBV14 to TRBJ1-2; the match to TRBD1 covers 12 bases. The CDR3 is made up of 16 amino acids. J lost 8 bases, V lost 0 bases, and 7 bases had no gene match. CDR1 is SGHDN, CDR2 FVKESK, per germline. The CDR3 region is CASSQDPGTGGWGYTF. As DNA, the CDR3 is TGTGCCAGCAGCCAAGATCCGGGGACAGGGGGCTGGGGCTACACCTTC.

This clonotype was observed many times. This chain uses TRBV5-1 with TRBJ1-2; D may be TRBD1 (5 bases). Trimming shortened V by 1 base and J by 2 bases, and 12 bases separated the two germline ends. The V gene's germline CDR1 is SGHRS and CDR2 YFSETQ. The CDR3 contains 15 residues. Here the CDR3 reads CASSLLKGENYGYTF. The CDR3 coding sequence is TGCGCCAGCAGCTTGCTCAAAGGGGAGAACTATGGCTACACCTTC.

This clonotype was found a few times. The chain uses TRBV11-2 and TRBJ2-2; TRBD1 or TRBD2 may be the D gene (6 bases each). CDR3 length: 16 amino acids. V lost 6 bases, J lost 2 bases, and 16 bases lay in between. The germline V gene encodes CDR1 SGHAT and CDR2 FQNNGV. The CDR3 nucleotides are TGTGCCAGCAGTTCACTAGGAGGGGGTAACACCGGGGAGCTGTTTTTT. This codes for CASSSLGGGNTGELFF. The whole variable domain, remainder taken from reference TRBV11-2 and TRBJ2-2, is EAGVAQSPRYKIIEKRQSVAFWCNPISGHATLYWYQQILGQGPKLLIQFQNNGVVDDSQLPKDRFSAERLKGVDSTLKIQPAKLEDSAVYLCASSSLGGGNTGELFFGEGSRLTVL.

This clonotype was counted many times. CDR3 nucleotide sequence: TGTGCCAGCAGTTTAATAGCGGGAGATGGAGAGACCCAGTACTTC. It specifies CASSLIAGDGETQYF. The chain employs TRBV27 and TRBJ2-5; 9 bases match TRBD2. Germline V lookup: CDR1 MNHEY, CDR2 SMNVEV (reference sequence). The V and J ends lost 2 bases and 4 bases, in that order; junction bases with no gene match: 5. The CDR3 has 15 amino acids.

In this sample, this clonotype turned up many times. This chain joins TRBV2 and TRBJ1-1, with D unclear. Trimming removed 2 bases at V and 4 bases at J, with 8 bases between. Germline loops: CDR1 SNHLY, CDR2 FYNNEI. The CDR3 has 13 residues. As DNA, the CDR3 is TGTGCCAGCAGTGAAAGGGTAGCCACTGAAGCTTTCTTT. This codes for CASSERVATEAFF. Variable domain in full (rest from reference TRBV2 and TRBJ1-1): EPEVTQTPSHQVTQMGQEVILRCVPISNHLYFYWYRQILGQKVEFLVSFYNNEISEKSEIFDDQFSVERPDGSNFTLKIRSTKLEDSAMYFCASSERVATEAFFGQGTRLTVV.